These 16 T cell receptor beta chains came from one sample sequenced in a study of cytomegalovirus exposure and HLA in healthy donors. The PCR was carried out with 60 Vbeta primers and 13 Jbeta primers. Repertoires were generated with immunoSEQ multiplex PCR, while TCRdb's copy carries only in-frame clones and drops some. The sample lists roughly 190,000 clones, over 70% occurring once. Sequencing input: PBMCs. All receptors come from a woman in her thirties in good health and CMV-seropositive.

This chain links TRBV27 with TRBJ1-3; 8 bases line up with TRBD1. CDR1 MNHEY and CDR2 SMNVEV come from the germline V gene (reference sequence). This CDR3 contains 14 residues. The V segment lost 6 bases and the J segment 4 bases; nucleotides outside the gene matches: 5. The CDR3 nucleotides read TGTGCCAGCAGATCGACAGGGGTCGGAAACACCATATATTTT. Encoded protein: CASRSTGVGNTIYF.

There are a few counts of this clone. The CDR3 protein is CASSVVGQGTRGYTF. Written as DNA, the CDR3 is TGTGCCAGCAGCGTAGTGGGACAGGGGACACGAGGCTACACCTTC. V gene TRBV9 combines with J gene TRBJ1-2; 10 nucleotides line up with TRBD1. The V gene end was trimmed by 0 bases and the J gene end by 8 bases; junction bases not matched to a gene: 7. The germline V gene has CDR1 SGDLS and CDR2 YYNGEE. The CDR3 runs 15 residues. The full variable domain, its missing parts supplied by reference TRBV9 and TRBJ1-2, is DSGVTQTPKHLITATGQRVTLRCSPRSGDLSVYWYQQSLDQGLQFLIQYYNGEERAKGNILERFSAQQFPDLHSELNLSSLELGDSALYFCASSVVGQGTRGYTFGSGTRLTVV.

This sequence joins TRBV5-1 and TRBJ2-6, with no clear D. This CDR3 region has 16 residues. Germline CDR1 reads SGHRS; CDR2 reads YFSETQ. Trimming shortened V by 4 bases and J by 0 bases, and 11 bases separated the two germline ends. CDR3 nucleotide sequence: TGCGCCAGCAGCAAGCAAGATCCCTCTGGGGCCAACGTCCTGACTTTC. Its protein is CASSKQDPSGANVLTF.

The CDR3 DNA follows: TGTGCCAGCAGCCCGGGAAGCACAGATACGCAGTATTTT. Encoded protein: CASSPGSTDTQYF. The rearrangement joins TRBV11-3 to TRBJ2-3; the D gene is possibly TRBD2 (5 bases). Germline V gives CDR1 SGHNT, CDR2 YENEEA. Trimming cost V 5 bases and J 0 bases, with 6 bases left between them. The CDR3 contains 13 residues.

The rearrangement links TRBV5-5 to TRBJ2-6, with 10 bases matching TRBD1. Germline loops: CDR1 SGHKS, CDR2 YYEKEE (reference sequence). The CDR3 spans 17 residues. The ends lost 2 bases at V and 1 base at J; junction bases unmatched: 3. The DNA of the CDR3 is TGTGCCAGCAGCTTAAGGACAGGGGGTTCTGGGGCCAACGTCCTGACTTTC. It encodes CASSLRTGGSGANVLTF. The whole variable domain, filled in from reference TRBV5-5 and TRBJ2-6, reads DAGVTQSPTHLIKTRGQQVTLRCSPISGHKSVSWYQQVLGQGPQFIFQYYEKEERGRGNFPDRFSARQFPNYSSELNVNALLLGDSALYLCASSLRTGGSGANVLTFGAGSRLTVL.

This chain connects TRBV7-6 to TRBJ1-3; D gene unclear. This CDR3 has 15 residues. Between the trimmed V and J ends, which lost 1 base and 0 bases, there was a span of 7 bases. CDR1 is SGHVS, CDR2 FNYEAQ, per germline. CDR3 region: CASSLDRVSGNTIYF. Here the CDR3 DNA reads TGTGCCAGCAGCTTAGACAGAGTCTCTGGAAACACCATATATTTT.

Of note for this clone: This sample includes further DNA sequences coding for the same CDR3. V usage is TRBV10-3 and J usage is TRBJ2-3; 8 nucleotides line up with TRBD2. CDR1 is ENHRY and CDR2 is SYGVKD in the germline V gene. The CDR3 has 15 amino acids. V trimming: 0 bases; J trimming: 5 bases; junction bases outside the gene matches: 4. The CDR3 spells CAISESPSGRDTQYF. The CDR3 DNA reads as TGTGCCATCAGTGAGTCTCCCAGCGGGAGAGATACGCAGTATTTT.

This clone was recorded once. The V gene is TRBV7-6, the J gene TRBJ2-7; D ambiguous. Per germline, CDR1 SGHVS and CDR2 FNYEAQ. Trimming shortened V by 5 bases and J by 2 bases, and 16 bases separated the two germline ends. CDR3 size: 15 residues. The CDR3 nucleotides are TGTGCCAGCAGCCCCCGACTTATTCAGCCCTACGAGCAGTACTTC. It yields the protein CASSPRLIQPYEQYF.

This clone has just a few counts. As DNA, the CDR3 is TGTGCCAGCAGCTTAGATCCTCAGGGAGGATACGAGCAGTACTTC. Residues: CASSLDPQGGYEQYF. The chain employs TRBV11-2 and TRBJ2-7; tentatively, D is TRBD2 (6 bases). Germline values: CDR1 SGHAT, CDR2 FQNNGV. The ends were cut back, 0 bases at V and 4 bases at J, with 13 bases in the middle. This CDR3 is 15 amino acids long.

This chain connects TRBV7-9 to TRBJ2-7; 10 bases align to TRBD2. In germline, CDR1 is SEHNR, CDR2 FQNEAQ (reference sequence). CDR3 length equals 16 residues. After removal of 6 bases from V and 4 bases from J, the junction contained 12 bases not matched to a gene. Here the CDR3 DNA reads TGTGCCAGCAGTGTCGGTCGTGGACTAGCGGATTACGAGCAGTACTTC. Protein product: CASSVGRGLADYEQYF.

This clone came up a few times. This chain connects TRBV7-9 to TRBJ2-3; TRBD1 agrees at 9 bases. CDR1 and CDR2 (germline): SEHNR, FQNEAQ (reference sequence). Germline trimming cut 8 bases from V and 4 bases from J; bases unmatched to any gene: 4. The CDR3 is 13 amino acids. CDR3 amino acids: CASPGQGPDTQYF. Here the CDR3 DNA reads TGTGCCAGCCCGGGACAGGGTCCAGATACGCAGTATTTT.

The gene calls are TRBV5-1 and TRBJ2-1, with 10 bases identical to TRBD2. Germline V gene sequence: CDR1 SGHRS, CDR2 YFSETQ. This CDR3 comprises 18 residues. The junction had 8 bases not matched to a gene; V was cut back by 0 bases and J by 2 bases. As DNA, the CDR3 is TGCGCCAGCAGCTTGGTTCCTAGCGGGAGCCCTCCCTACAATGAGCAGTTCTTC. It codes for CASSLVPSGSPPYNEQFF.

This clone was detected only once. The chain has TRBV11-2 and TRBJ2-7; TRBD1 aligns across 8 bases. Germline V lookup: CDR1 SGHAT, CDR2 FQNNGV. This CDR3 region has 15 residues. V gave up 4 bases and J gave up 6 bases; unmatched junction bases: 11. The CDR3 DNA reads TGTGCCAGCAGCTGGACGACAGGGGTGGGGGGCGAGCAGTACTTC. This codes for CASSWTTGVGGEQYF.

The table lists this clone with a few counts. This rearrangement joins TRBV5-4 to TRBJ2-5; D not certain. The CDR3 sequence is 13 residues long. Trimming shortened V by 3 bases and J by 5 bases, and 11 bases separated the two germline ends. The germline gives CDR1 SGHNT, CDR2 YYREEE (reference sequence). Written as DNA, the CDR3 is TGTGCCAGCAGCTCGGCTAGAAGGGAGACCCAGTACTTC. Translating gives CASSSARRETQYF.

The gene calls are TRBV11-1 and TRBJ2-5; 11 bases map to TRBD2. The CDR3 length is 15 residues. The germline gives CDR1 SGHAT, CDR2 FQDESV (reference sequence). The V gene end was trimmed by 2 bases and the J gene end by 5 bases; junction bases not matched to a gene: 4. CDR3 region: CASSLTSGSGETQYF. DNA for the CDR3: TGTGCCAGCAGCTTAACTAGCGGGAGTGGCGAGACCCAGTACTTC.

The rearrangement uses TRBV6-1 and TRBJ1-4, with TRBD1 matching 7 bases. The V segment lost 5 bases and the J segment 2 bases; nucleotides outside the gene matches: 5. Germline lookup yields CDR1 MNHNS and CDR2 SASEGT. The CDR3 consists of 15 residues. The CDR3 sequence is CASSSTGATNEKLFF. For the CDR3, the DNA is TGTGCCAGCAGTTCTACAGGGGCCACTAATGAAAAACTGTTTTTT.